The 19 T cell receptor beta chains in this list originate from one sample, sequenced in a study of blood T cell repertoires in COVID-19. TCRdb keeps only in-frame clones here, not all; method: immunoSEQ multiplex PCR. Of approximately 350,000 clones in the sample, 80% to 90% were seen once. The sequencing sample was made of peripheral blood. The receptors originated from a woman between 25 and 40 years old with COVID-19, enrolled during active disease.

The chain has TRBV5-1 and TRBJ2-2, with 8 bases fitting TRBD1. This CDR3 comprises 21 residues. The germline CDR1 and CDR2 sequences are SGHRS and YFSETQ. The junction had 19 bases not matched to a gene; V was cut back by 3 bases and J by 0 bases. This CDR3 is CASSSNPVGAGQGANTGELFF. The DNA of the CDR3 is TGCGCCAGCAGCTCCAACCCCGTGGGGGCTGGACAGGGCGCGAACACCGGGGAGCTGTTTTTT.

V and J are TRBV7-9 and TRBJ2-3, with D unclear. This CDR3 has 14 residues. The V gene lost 2 bases and the J gene lost 1 base, with 7 bases spanning the gap. Germline values: CDR1 SEHNR, CDR2 FQNEAQ (reference sequence). The CDR3 DNA sequence: TGTGCCAGCAGCTTAAACGGAGGCACAGATACGCAGTATTTT. Translated, it gives CASSLNGGTDTQYF.

This clone was found a few times. The chain recombines TRBV3-1 (or the pseudogene TRBV3-2) with TRBJ2-7, with TRBD2 matching over 13 bases. This CDR3 has 14 residues. J lost 3 bases, V lost 7 bases, and 3 bases had no gene match. Germline lookup yields CDR1 LGHDT and CDR2 YNNKEL (reference sequence). The CDR3 protein is CASTGTSGDYEQYF. Written as DNA, the CDR3 is TGTGCCAGCACCGGGACTAGCGGGGACTACGAGCAGTACTTC.

The rearrangement uses TRBV3-1 (or the pseudogene TRBV3-2) and TRBJ2-7; TRBD2 might be the D (5 bases). V shed 2 bases and J shed 3 bases, with 17 bases lying between them. Germline CDR1 is LGHDT and CDR2 is YNNKEL (reference sequence). The CDR3 length is 16 residues. Here the CDR3 DNA reads TGTGCCAGCAGCCAACCGCCCCCCCGGGGAAGCTACGAGCAGTACTTC. The encoded protein is CASSQPPPRGSYEQYF.

The CDR3 region is CASSESDSYNEQFF. CDR3 nucleotides: TGCGCCAGCAGTGAAAGCGACTCCTACAATGAGCAGTTCTTC. The V and J genes are TRBV10-2 and TRBJ2-1, with D uncertain. The V end was cut by 3 bases, the J end by 0 bases, with 6 bases between. CDR1 is WSHSY and CDR2 is SAAADI in the germline V gene. The length of the CDR3 is 14 residues.

The chain couples TRBV19 to TRBJ2-7, with 10 bases identical to TRBD1. J lost 3 bases, V lost 3 bases, and 5 bases had no gene match. The CDR3 has 15 amino acids. The germline gives CDR1 LNHDA, CDR2 SQIVND (reference sequence). The chain's CDR3 is CASSMGQGPFYEQYF. The CDR3 coding sequence is TGTGCCAGTAGTATGGGACAGGGGCCATTCTACGAGCAGTACTTC.

The chain carries TRBV18 and TRBJ2-1; 13 bases line up with TRBD2. Germline trimming cut 3 bases from V and 7 bases from J; bases unmatched to any gene: 15. The CDR3 length is 19 residues. Germline CDR1 KGHSH, CDR2 LQKENI. Here the CDR3 reads CASSPQPTSGRQLKNEQFF. The CDR3 DNA sequence: TGTGCCAGCTCACCTCAGCCGACTAGCGGGAGGCAATTAAAGAATGAGCAGTTCTTC.

Only a few counts were recorded for this clone. CDR3 DNA sequence: TGTGCCAGCAGCCTTCCGGACACCTCTGGAAACACCATATATTTT. Its protein is CASSLPDTSGNTIYF. The chain links TRBV6-2 or TRBV6-3 to TRBJ1-3; tentatively, D is TRBD1 (5 bases). Deletions cut 6 bases from V and 0 bases from J, with 12 bases between. The germline CDR1 and CDR2 sequences are MNHEY and SVGEGT. The CDR3 has 15 amino acids.

In this sample, this clone turned up once. The chain combines TRBV27 with TRBJ1-4, with D tentatively TRBD1 (6 bases). The CDR3 length is 14 residues. V was cut by 3 bases and J by 8 bases, with 13 bases left in between. Germline CDR1 reads MNHEY; CDR2 reads SMNVEV (reference sequence). In nucleotides, the CDR3 is TGTGCCAGCAGTTTTGAGGGGGTCACCGAAAAACTGTTTTTT. Translated, it gives CASSFEGVTEKLFF.

The chain uses TRBV6-5 and TRBJ2-7, with 7 positions matching TRBD2. The trim removed 6 bases at V and 2 bases at J, leaving 4 bases unmatched. The germline V gene has CDR1 MNHEY and CDR2 SVGAGI. The CDR3 is 13 amino acids. CDR3 coding DNA: TGTGCCAGCAGCCGCGGGAGCCCCTACGAGCAGTACGTC. Amino acid sequence: CASSRGSPYEQYV.

The chain has TRBV3-1 (or the pseudogene TRBV3-2) and TRBJ1-1; D is undetermined. V was trimmed by 4 bases and J by 3 bases, leaving 6 bases between them. This CDR3 is 12 amino acids long. Germline-derived CDR1 and CDR2 are LGHDT and YNNKEL (reference sequence). CDR3 sequence reads: CASSLRDTEAFF. The CDR3 DNA reads as TGTGCCAGCAGCCTCCGGGACACTGAAGCTTTCTTT.

The chain employs TRBV10-1 and TRBJ2-1; 9 positions agree with TRBD2. Trimming removed 4 bases from V and 4 bases from J; junction bases left unmatched: 2. Germline assignment: CDR1 WNHNN and CDR2 SYGVQD (reference sequence). This CDR3 region has 14 residues. CDR3: CASSVAGGYNEQFF. For the CDR3, the DNA is TGCGCCAGCAGTGTTGCGGGAGGGTACAATGAGCAGTTCTTC.

This chain links TRBV2 with TRBJ1-5, with D possibly matching TRBD1 (5 bases). This CDR3 is 14 amino acids long. V was shortened by 7 bases and J by 0 bases, with 10 bases between the two germline ends. CDR1 and CDR2 from the germline V gene are SNHLY and FYNNEI. CDR3 in amino acids: CASMEQGSNQPQHF. The CDR3 region has the DNA TGTGCCAGCATGGAGCAGGGTAGCAATCAGCCCCAGCATTTT.

The V gene is TRBV28, the J gene TRBJ1-5; 9 nucleotides match TRBD1. Germline CDR1 is MDHEN and CDR2 is SYDVKM. The CDR3 is 14 residues long. V trimming: 8 bases; J trimming: 7 bases; junction bases outside the gene matches: 9. The CDR3 nucleotides are TGTGCCAGCCATCTGCGGGACAGGGCGCAGCCCCAGCATTTT. Translating gives CASHLRDRAQPQHF.

The rearrangement links TRBV5-4 to TRBJ2-1, with 8 nucleotides matching TRBD2. The CDR3 runs to 16 residues. CDR1 is SGHNT, CDR2 YYREEE, per germline (reference sequence). J was trimmed by 1 base and V by 5 bases; bases with no gene match: 8. CDR3 amino acids: CASSPPGTRSYNEQFF. The DNA of the CDR3 is TGTGCCAGCAGTCCACCCGGGACTAGGTCCTACAATGAGCAGTTCTTC.

The chain joins TRBV2 to TRBJ1-1; perhaps TRBD1 as D (6 bases). From germline, CDR1 is SNHLY and CDR2 FYNNEI. Trimming cost V 4 bases and J 1 base, with 7 bases left between them. This CDR3 is 13 amino acids long. CDR3 sequence: CASSGQENTEAFF. The CDR3 region has the DNA TGTGCCAGCAGTGGACAGGAGAACACTGAAGCTTTCTTT.

The CDR3 DNA reads as TGTGCCAGCAGTTTAGTAGCGGGTTCCTATGGCTACACCTTC. It is translated as CASSLVAGSYGYTF. The chain links TRBV28 to TRBJ1-2; D unclear. Per the germline V gene, CDR1 is MDHEN and CDR2 is SYDVKM. The CDR3 consists of 14 residues. The V gene lost 2 bases and the J gene lost 4 bases, with 11 bases spanning the gap.

This clone has a single count. The V and J genes are TRBV25-1 and TRBJ2-3, with 7 bases aligning to TRBD2. The CDR3 totals 16 residues. From germline, CDR1 is MGHDK and CDR2 SYGVNS. The trim removed 1 base at V and 3 bases at J, leaving 7 bases unmatched. CDR3 residues: CASSEFTGGSTDTQYF. For the CDR3, the DNA is TGTGCCAGCAGTGAATTCACGGGGGGTAGTACAGATACGCAGTATTTT.

This clone was picked up a small number of times. The chain recombines TRBV7-2 with TRBJ2-3; 7 bases are a match to TRBD2. Germline V gene data show CDR1 as SGHTA and CDR2 as FQGNSA. This CDR3 region has 16 residues. J gave up 2 bases and V 1 base, and 6 bases lay outside the gene matches. The CDR3 here is CASSLGGRGFTDTQYF. The DNA for the CDR3 is TGTGCCAGCAGCTTAGGGGGGAGGGGCTTCACAGATACGCAGTATTTT.